The source of this T cell receptor beta chain is a study of blood T cell repertoires in COVID-19. V trimming: 10 bases; J trimming: 5 bases; junction bases outside the gene matches: 3. The CDR3 spans 11 residues. The germline gives CDR1 ENHRY, CDR2 SYGVKD. TCRdb's table, derived via immunoSEQ multiplex PCR, lists solely in-frame clones and lacks some. The table includes about 270,000 clones, around 84% detected once. V and J are TRBV10-3 and TRBJ2-5; 8 positions match TRBD1. Sequencing was done on a sample of peripheral blood. This sequence originates from a human donor with COVID-19, enrolled during active disease. The donor label of this sample is uncertain. The CDR3 DNA sequence: TGTGCCACCACAGGGGGGGAGACCCAGTACTTC. Amino acids: CATTGGETQYF.